These 27 T cell receptor beta chains share one sample of origin, sequenced in a study of blood T cell repertoires in COVID-19. The method was immunoSEQ multiplex PCR; TCRdb's version includes in-frame clones alone and lacks a portion of them. The sample has 140,000 to 150,000 clones; roughly 88% are singletons. Sequenced input: peripheral blood. All receptors derive from a man in his 60s with active or convalescent COVID-19.

The V and J genes are TRBV6-2 or TRBV6-3 and TRBJ2-7, with D perhaps matching TRBD1 (6 bases). The V gene's germline CDR1 is MNHEY and CDR2 SVGEGT. Between the trimmed V and J ends, which lost 2 bases and 3 bases, there was a span of 20 bases. This CDR3 is built from 17 residues. The CDR3 reads CASSYPNSAGTNYEQYF. CDR3 coding DNA: TGTGCCAGCAGTTACCCGAATTCGGCCGGGACAAACTACGAGCAGTACTTC.

The chain is built from TRBV30 and TRBJ1-4, with D possibly matching TRBD1 (5 bases). Trimming shortened V by 1 base and J by 7 bases, and 10 bases separated the two germline ends. The germline V gene has CDR1 GTSNPN and CDR2 SVGIG (reference sequence). The CDR3 loop spans 13 amino acids. The CDR3 reads CAWSEGAIEKLFF. In DNA form, the CDR3 reads TGTGCCTGGAGTGAAGGGGCCATTGAAAAACTGTTTTTT.

The chain links TRBV12-5 to TRBJ1-2, with D possibly TRBD1 on 5 matching bases. This CDR3 contains 13 residues. With 7 bases removed from V and 4 bases from J, the gap between germline ends came to 13 bases. CDR1 and CDR2 (germline): LGHNT, FRNRAP. The DNA for the CDR3 is TGTGCTAGTGCCGACGACAGAACCTATGGCTACACCTTC. It translates to CASADDRTYGYTF.

This clone came up a few times. The chain uses TRBV2 and TRBJ1-5; 7 nucleotides align to TRBD1. V was clipped by 4 bases and J by 6 bases; unmatched bases: 6. In germline, CDR1 is SNHLY, CDR2 FYNNEI. CDR3 length: 14 amino acids. CDR3 bases: TGTGCCAGCAGTGGCGACAGGGTCAGTCAGCCCCAGCATTTT. It encodes CASSGDRVSQPQHF.

CDR3 DNA: TGCGCCAGCAGCGAGGAGCAGGGGACGAACACCGGGGAGCTGTTTTTT. Translated: CASSEEQGTNTGELFF. The chain recombines TRBV5-1 with TRBJ2-2; a possible D gene is TRBD1 (6 bases). Between the trimmed V and J ends, which lost 4 bases and 0 bases, there was a span of 13 bases. The germline V gene has CDR1 SGHRS and CDR2 YFSETQ. This CDR3 region has 16 residues.

The rearrangement uses TRBV7-2 and TRBJ1-6; possible D gene TRBD1, 5 bases. Germline CDR1 SGHTA, CDR2 FQGNSA. V shed 5 bases and J shed 7 bases, with 12 bases lying between them. The length of the CDR3 is 14 residues. The CDR3 coding sequence is TGTGCCAGCAGCCCTCGGGGGGGGAATTCACCCCTCCACTTT. It is translated as CASSPRGGNSPLHF.

The V and J genes are TRBV6-2 or TRBV6-3 and TRBJ1-1; a weak D match, TRBD1 (5 bases). Trimming stripped 2 bases from V and 3 bases from J, with 16 bases between. The CDR3 totals 16 residues. Germline lookup yields CDR1 MNHEY and CDR2 SVGEGT. In DNA, the CDR3 is TGTGCCAGCAGTTACCCGAGACAGCAGTCATACACTGAAGCTTTCTTT. This encodes CASSYPRQQSYTEAFF.

The chain employs TRBV6-5 and TRBJ2-3; 8 bases line up with TRBD1. V lost 6 bases, J lost 4 bases, and 9 bases stayed unmatched. The CDR3 extends over 15 amino acids. Germline V gene lookup returns CDR1 MNHEY and CDR2 SVGAGI. CDR3 loop: CASRRQGMNADTQYF. The CDR3 DNA sequence: TGTGCCAGCAGGCGACAGGGGATGAACGCAGATACGCAGTATTTT.

In the case of this clone: Distinct nucleotide sequences in the sample also encode this CDR3. The chain uses TRBV6-5 and TRBJ1-1; D may be TRBD1 (6 bases). Trimming removed 0 bases from V and 1 base from J, with 6 bases in between. Germline CDR1 and CDR2: MNHEY and SVGAGI. This CDR3 region has 14 residues. In DNA form, the CDR3 reads TGTGCCAGCAGTTACTCGACAGGGAACACTGAAGCTTTCTTT. Residues: CASSYSTGNTEAFF.

This sequence joins TRBV6-6 and TRBJ1-5; D not resolved. The CDR3 consists of 11 residues. Germline assignment: CDR1 MNHNY and CDR2 SVGAGI (reference sequence). Deletions cut 5 bases from V and 8 bases from J, with 7 bases between. The CDR3 nucleotides read TGTGCCAGCAGTCCCGGGGAGCCCCAGCATTTT. This translates into CASSPGEPQHF.

This chain joins TRBV5-4 and TRBJ2-1; 8 bases are a match to TRBD1. CDR1 SGHNT and CDR2 YYREEE come from the germline V gene (reference sequence). The V and J ends lost 0 bases and 7 bases, in that order; junction bases with no gene match: 6. The CDR3 has 15 residues. The chain's CDR3 is CASSLEGQGVNEQFF. CDR3 DNA: TGTGCCAGCAGCTTGGAAGGACAGGGTGTGAATGAGCAGTTCTTC.

DNA for the CDR3: TGTGCCAGTAGTTCAGGGGCGGTGGTGCCCCAGCATTTT. Protein: CASSSGAVVPQHF. The V call is TRBV19, the J call TRBJ1-5; possibly TRBD1 for D (6 bases). Germline V gene sequence: CDR1 LNHDA, CDR2 SQIVND (reference sequence). V was cut by 5 bases and J by 9 bases, with 14 bases left in between. The CDR3 contains 13 residues.

The V call is TRBV11-3, the J call TRBJ1-2, with D perhaps TRBD1 (6 bases). Germline V CDR1 and CDR2: SGHNT, YENEEA. The CDR3 is made up of 15 amino acids. Trimming took off 1 base at V and 4 bases at J, with 13 bases between the two ends. The CDR3 DNA reads as TGTGCCAGCAGCTTAGTTGTCCAGGGGCCCTATGGCTACACCTTC. Translated, it gives CASSLVVQGPYGYTF.

The V gene is TRBV11-2, the J gene TRBJ2-1; D may be TRBD2 (5 bases). This CDR3 spans 15 amino acids. V was clipped by 4 bases and J by 8 bases, with 18 bases between them. CDR1 and CDR2 (germline): SGHAT, FQNNGV. CDR3 sequence reads: CASSSPTKTLDEQFF. The CDR3, as DNA: TGTGCCAGCAGCTCTCCTACTAAAACACTAGATGAGCAGTTCTTC.

In its sample, this clone was seen once. The chain uses TRBV6-2 or TRBV6-3 and TRBJ1-5; 7 nucleotides match TRBD1. Unmatched junction bases numbered 5, after V lost 6 bases and J lost 0 bases. CDR3 length equals 15 residues. Germline V lookup: CDR1 MNHEY, CDR2 SVGEGT. The CDR3 DNA reads TGTGCCAGCAGCCCGACAGGGAATAGCAATCAGCCCCAGCATTTT. This encodes CASSPTGNSNQPQHF.

V and J are TRBV15 and TRBJ2-1; 8 bases are shared with TRBD1. Germline assignment: CDR1 LNHNV and CDR2 YYDKDF (reference sequence). V lost 5 bases to trimming and J lost 7 bases; unmatched junction nucleotides: 7. The CDR3 has 14 amino acids. CDR3 DNA sequence: TGTGCCACCAGCTGGGGACAGGCCGGGAATGAGCAGTTCTTC. It specifies CATSWGQAGNEQFF.

This sequence joins TRBV12-5 and TRBJ2-7; possibly TRBD2 for D (6 bases). This CDR3 spans 13 amino acids. V lost 1 base, J lost 6 bases, and 10 bases lay in between. Germline V gene data show CDR1 as LGHNT and CDR2 as FRNRAP. This chain's CDR3 is CASGLGAGLEQYF. In nucleotides, the CDR3 is TGTGCTAGTGGTTTGGGCGCGGGGCTCGAGCAGTACTTC.

The chain is built from TRBV15 and TRBJ1-6; TRBD1 is a possible D gene (5 bases). Germline CDR1 and CDR2: LNHNV and YYDKDF (reference sequence). V lost 0 bases and J lost 7, with 10 bases in between. This CDR3 has 15 residues. The CDR3, as DNA: TGTGCCACCAGCAGAGATAAGGGGTTGAATTCACCCCTCCACTTT. Protein product: CATSRDKGLNSPLHF.

The sample holds one count of this clone. The chain joins TRBV6-5 to TRBJ1-1; no clear D gene. Germline assignment: CDR1 MNHEY and CDR2 SVGAGI. Trimming stripped 2 bases from V and 1 base from J, with 5 bases between. The CDR3 is 13 amino acids. This CDR3 is CASSYTENTEAFF. The CDR3 bases are TGTGCCAGCAGTTACACAGAGAACACTGAAGCTTTCTTT.

There are a few counts of this clone. The chain has TRBV7-2 and TRBJ1-1; D not resolved. The CDR3 loop spans 13 amino acids. Per germline, CDR1 SGHTA and CDR2 FQGNSA. Trimming stripped 1 base from V and 1 base from J, with 4 bases between. The CDR3, as DNA: TGTGCCAGCAGCTTAGTCCAGAACACTGAAGCTTTCTTT. It yields the protein CASSLVQNTEAFF.

J is TRBJ2-1 and V is TRBV2; 9 nucleotides agree with TRBD2. Germline lookup yields CDR1 SNHLY and CDR2 FYNNEI. The CDR3 extends over 14 amino acids. V shed 6 bases, J shed 6 bases, and the junction held 6 bases outside the gene matches. The CDR3 loop is CASRPGTSRNEQFF. The CDR3 nucleotides read TGTGCCAGCAGGCCCGGGACTAGCCGCAATGAGCAGTTCTTC.

This rearrangement joins TRBV18 to TRBJ1-2, with 7 bases lining up with TRBD1. The germline V gene has CDR1 KGHSH and CDR2 LQKENI. The CDR3 has 15 amino acids. V shed 5 bases, J shed 5 bases, and the junction held 11 bases outside the gene matches. In DNA form, the CDR3 reads TGTGCCAGCTCAATAGGGGGCAGTCCCTCGTATGGCTACACCTTC. Translating gives CASSIGGSPSYGYTF.

The rearrangement joins TRBV4-1 to TRBJ2-3, with D perhaps matching TRBD1 (9 bases). CDR3 length: 16 amino acids. Per germline, CDR1 MGHRA and CDR2 YSYEKL. Trimming removed 1 base from V and 5 bases from J, with 16 bases in between. The CDR3 loop is CASSQAGGTGKDTQYF. CDR3 DNA sequence: TGCGCCAGCAGCCAAGCGGGGGGGACAGGGAAAGATACGCAGTATTTT.

The chain is built from TRBV6-6 and TRBJ1-2; 11 nucleotides match TRBD1. Germline trimming cut 6 bases from V and 7 bases from J; bases unmatched to any gene: 10. This CDR3 contains 15 residues. The germline V gene has CDR1 MNHNY and CDR2 SVGAGI (reference sequence). DNA of the CDR3: TGTGCCAGCAGCCTCCGGGACAGGGGGATCGGTGGCTACACCTTC. This sequence encodes CASSLRDRGIGGYTF.

The CDR3 reads CASSSRLAVGELFF. The CDR3 DNA is TGTGCCAGCAGCTCTCGACTAGCGGTCGGGGAGCTGTTTTTT. V is TRBV7-2 and J is TRBJ2-2, with 9 bases that match TRBD2. J lost 7 bases, V lost 4 bases, and 4 bases had no gene match. CDR1 is SGHTA, CDR2 FQGNSA, per germline. The CDR3 totals 14 residues.

This clone is large (0.1 to 1%) within its sample. The chain joins TRBV10-3 to TRBJ2-3, with D possibly being TRBD2 (7 bases). Between the trimmed V and J ends, which lost 10 bases and 1 base, there was a span of 24 bases. The CDR3 length is 17 residues. In germline, CDR1 is ENHRY, CDR2 SYGVKD. The CDR3 nucleotides are TGTGCCACCCGACCACTGGGGGCGGGGGTCGGCACAGATACGCAGTATTTT. It encodes CATRPLGAGVGTDTQYF.

The V and J genes are TRBV7-9 and TRBJ2-7; 11 bases are a match to TRBD1. CDR1 is SEHNR, CDR2 FQNEAQ, per germline (reference sequence). This CDR3 has 15 residues. V lost 5 bases and J lost 3; bases outside the gene matches: 6. The CDR3 spells CASSAGTGGGYEQYF. CDR3 DNA: TGTGCCAGCAGCGCAGGGACAGGGGGTGGCTACGAGCAGTACTTC.